This T cell receptor beta chain emerged from a study of glioma-infiltrating T cells. Findings of the study overall: Tissue-blood divergence was below expectation in non-neoplastic patients, above in gliomas. Tissue and blood shared very few CDR3 sequences.

There are many counts of this clonotype. Its cognate antigen is unknown. Trimming left V 3 bases short and J 4 bases short, with 18 bases between. The germline V gene has CDR1 MDHEN and CDR2 SYDVKM. The CDR3 contains 16 residues. TCR alpha and beta CDR3 regions were amplified from RNA using iRepertoire nested multiplex PCR. Input was roughly 100-450 ng of tissue mRNA or PBMC total RNA. From the multiplex PCR reads, TCRdb called clonotypes with MiXCR, one entry per CDR3 protein. The table records roughly 42,000 distinct CDR3 sequences, around 24% of them present only once. The clonotype comes from a human donor with low-grade glioma or glioblastoma, undergoing nonglioma brain surgery, or in good health (not recorded which). The chain has TRBV28 and TRBJ1-1, with D possibly being TRBD1 (5 bases). Specimen: glioma tissue, nonneoplastic brain tissue, or PBMCs (not recorded which). CDR3 loop: CASSFPAWLGTTEAFF. The DNA for the CDR3 is TGTGCCAGCAGTTTTCCCGCCTGGTTAGGGACCACTGAAGCTTTCTTT.